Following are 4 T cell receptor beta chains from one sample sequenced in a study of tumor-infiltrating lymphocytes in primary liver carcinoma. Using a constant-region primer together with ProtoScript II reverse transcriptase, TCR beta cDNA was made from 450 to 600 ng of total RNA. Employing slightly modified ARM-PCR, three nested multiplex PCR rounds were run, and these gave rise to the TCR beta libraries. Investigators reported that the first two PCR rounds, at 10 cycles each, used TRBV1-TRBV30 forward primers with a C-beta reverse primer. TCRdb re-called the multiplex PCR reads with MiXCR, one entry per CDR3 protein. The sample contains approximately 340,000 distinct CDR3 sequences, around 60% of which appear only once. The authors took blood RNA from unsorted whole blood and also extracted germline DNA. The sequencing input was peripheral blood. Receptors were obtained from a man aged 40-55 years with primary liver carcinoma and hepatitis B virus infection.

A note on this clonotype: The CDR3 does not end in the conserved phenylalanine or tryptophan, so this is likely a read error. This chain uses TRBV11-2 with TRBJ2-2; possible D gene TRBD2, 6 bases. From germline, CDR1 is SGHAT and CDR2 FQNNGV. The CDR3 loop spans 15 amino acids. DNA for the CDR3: TGTGCCAGCAGCCGAAGCCAGGGCTACACCGGGGGGCTGTTTTGT. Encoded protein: CASSRSQGYTGGLFC.

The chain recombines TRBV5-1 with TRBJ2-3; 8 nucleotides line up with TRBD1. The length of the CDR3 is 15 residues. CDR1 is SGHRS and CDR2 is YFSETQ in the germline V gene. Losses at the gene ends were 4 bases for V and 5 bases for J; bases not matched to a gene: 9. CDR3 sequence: CASSQQGVVKDTQYF. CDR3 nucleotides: TGCGCCAGCAGCCAACAGGGGGTGGTCAAAGATACGCAGTATTTT.

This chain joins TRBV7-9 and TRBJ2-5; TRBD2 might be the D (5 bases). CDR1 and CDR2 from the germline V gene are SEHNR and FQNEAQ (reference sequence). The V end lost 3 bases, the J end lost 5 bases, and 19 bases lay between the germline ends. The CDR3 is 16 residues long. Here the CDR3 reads CASSFPTSGIEETQYF. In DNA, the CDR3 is TGTGCCAGCAGCTTCCCCACTTCGGGGATAGAGGAGACCCAGTACTTC.

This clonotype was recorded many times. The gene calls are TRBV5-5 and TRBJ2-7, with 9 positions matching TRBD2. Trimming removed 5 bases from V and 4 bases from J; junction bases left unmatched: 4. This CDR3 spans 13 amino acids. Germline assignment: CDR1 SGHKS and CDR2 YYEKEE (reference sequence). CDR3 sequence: CASSLTSGYEQYF. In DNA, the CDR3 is TGTGCCAGCAGTTTGACTAGCGGATACGAGCAGTACTTC.